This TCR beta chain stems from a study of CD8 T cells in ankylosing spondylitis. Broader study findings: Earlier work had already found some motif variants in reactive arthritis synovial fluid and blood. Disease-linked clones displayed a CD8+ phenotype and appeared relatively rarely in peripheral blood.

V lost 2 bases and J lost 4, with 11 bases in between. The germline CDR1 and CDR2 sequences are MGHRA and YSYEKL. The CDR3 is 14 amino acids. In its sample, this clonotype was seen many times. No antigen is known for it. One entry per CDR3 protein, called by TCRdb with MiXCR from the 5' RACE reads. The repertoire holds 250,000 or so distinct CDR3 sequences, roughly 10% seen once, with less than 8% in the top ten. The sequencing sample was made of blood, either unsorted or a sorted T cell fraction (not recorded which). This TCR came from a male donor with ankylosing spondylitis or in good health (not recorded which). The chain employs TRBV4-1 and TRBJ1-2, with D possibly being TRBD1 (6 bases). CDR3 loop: CASSQPGTRYGYTF. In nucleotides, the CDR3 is TGCGCCAGCAGCCAACCCGGGACACGCTATGGCTACACCTTC.